This T cell receptor beta chain was sequenced during a study of T-cell reconstitution after alpha-beta-depleted transplantation in children (dated by TCRdb to the mid-2010s). Study-wide context: Using TCR repertoire profiling, the study quantitatively followed how T-cell immune reconstitution unfolded in children after TCRalphabeta/CD19-depleted allogeneic hematopoietic cell transplantation.

The CDR3 starts with the cysteine, ends with the phenylalanine, and has 12 residues. CDR3 DNA only is kept here, 36 bases in frame from base 1. CDR1 and CDR2, looked up from the germline V gene, are SQVTM and ANQGSEA. Trimming takes 3 bases from V and 0 bases from J, and the germline ends sit 5 bases apart. Overall study outcomes, separate from this receptor: The apparently early recovery of alphabetaT-cell counts about two months after transplant reportedly depended on only several hundred rapidly expanded clones that came from non-depleted graft cells. The frequencies of hyperexpanded clones fell over the following months, and after one year, T-cell counts and TCRbeta diversity were mostly attributed to newly produced T cells. In some patients, high TCRbeta diversity at day 60 was attributed to recipient T cells and intrathymic progenitors that had survived conditioning.

This clonotype was picked up many times. There is no known antigen for this receptor. Base qualities are not provided; no much larger clone lies one nucleotide away. Libraries were made using PCR. Instrument used: Illumina HiSeq 2500. Molecular barcoding was employed in the preparation of TCR libraries, with unique molecular identifiers being used to normalize TCRbeta repertoire quantification. TCRdb reran the public reads through fastp at Q25 and MiXCR, keeping productive beta chains. When rows share a CDR3 protein, they turn into one entry using the most common DNA and genes. Present in this sample are approximately 300,000 distinct CDR3 sequences, just over 7.5% of which were seen just once. The top ten hold approximately 9% of the sample. The sample's treatment or condition, from its label and the paper: allogeneic hematopoietic cell transplantation with graft depleted of TCRalphabeta T cells and CD19 B cells. Transplant recipients were children who received TCRalphabeta/CD19-depleted allogeneic hematopoietic cell grafts.

The sequencing here drew on peripheral blood, taken 360 days after TCRalphabeta/CD19-depleted stem cell transplant. This receptor chain uses TRBV29-1 and TRBJ2-5, with the D segment identity uncertain. The sequence was obtained from a female patient aged 2-10 years who had a stem cell transplant for Fanconi anemia, so the T cells may come from the graft donor. The base sequence is TGCAGCGTTGACGGGTACCAAGAGACCCAGTACTTC. It translates to CSVDGYQETQYF.